This T cell receptor (beta chain) was identified during a study of regulatory T cells in long-lasting Graves disease. The trim removed 8 bases at V and 3 bases at J, leaving 7 bases unmatched. The CDR3 runs 15 residues. CDR1 MNHEY and CDR2 SVGEGT come from the germline V gene. Documented time point: newly diagnosed GD, antithyroid drugs for less than 3 months. Isolated PBMC RNA provided the starting material for the TCR library. Assembly of TCR beta libraries relied on iRepertoire HTBI primers together with Arm-PCR of CDR3 regions. TCRdb fed the multiplex PCR reads into MiXCR, producing one record per CDR3 protein. Counted here are a few hundred thousand distinct CDR3 sequences, over 9.5% occurring once; the ten biggest clones make up about 20%. As regards this clonotype: As yet, its antigen is unknown.

Study-wide results and caveats: Among persistent patients, a larger number of public clonotypes were shared (approximately 3,000) than among newly diagnosed patients (about 970).

The sample was also reused in another study, on T cells in Graves' hyperthyroidism and ophthalmopathy. That work states: Diagnosis rested on symptoms, serum thyroxine and TRAb, thyroid ultrasound, and orbital computed tomography.

This sequence originates from a young woman with Graves disease. This chain connects TRBV6-2 or TRBV6-3 to TRBJ2-5; 12 bases map to TRBD2. The sequencing used peripheral blood mononuclear cells (PBMCs), collected at new diagnosis, from a patient treated with antithyroid drugs. CDR3 amino acids: CASAGTSGWKETQYF. DNA for the CDR3: TGTGCCAGCGCCGGGACTAGCGGGTGGAAAGAGACCCAGTACTTC.